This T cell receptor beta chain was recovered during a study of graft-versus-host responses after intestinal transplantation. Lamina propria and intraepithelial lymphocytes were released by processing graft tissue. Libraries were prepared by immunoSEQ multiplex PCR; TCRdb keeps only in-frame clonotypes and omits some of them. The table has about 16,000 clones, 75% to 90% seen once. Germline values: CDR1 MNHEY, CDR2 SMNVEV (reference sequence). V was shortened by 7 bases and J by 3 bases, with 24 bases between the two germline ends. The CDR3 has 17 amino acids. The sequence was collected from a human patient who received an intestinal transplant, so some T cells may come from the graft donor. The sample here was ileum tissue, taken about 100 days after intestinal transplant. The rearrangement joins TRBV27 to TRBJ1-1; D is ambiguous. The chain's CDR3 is CASTPYRRARHDTEAFF. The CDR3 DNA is TGTGCCAGCACTCCTTATAGGAGGGCCCGGCATGACACTGAAGCTTTCTTT.